This T cell receptor (beta chain) came from a study of T-cell reconstitution after alpha-beta-depleted transplantation in children. Molecular barcoding with unique molecular identifiers was used for the TCRbeta library. MiXCR was run by TCRdb on the PCR reads, yielding one entry per CDR3 protein. The sample lists hundreds of thousands of distinct CDR3 sequences; 20% to 30% were seen once. The trim removed 1 base at V and 4 bases at J, leaving 5 bases unmatched. Per the germline V gene, CDR1 is LNHNV and CDR2 is YYDKDF (reference sequence). This CDR3 spans 15 amino acids. This clonotype was obtained from a female patient younger than 10 who had a stem cell transplant for congenital amegakaryocytic thrombocytopenia, so the T cells may come from the graft donor. Sequencing used PBMCs, mostly from graft donor cells, obtained 360 days after TCRalphabeta/CD19-depleted stem cell transplant. The J gene is TRBJ2-5, the V gene TRBV15; 8 bases fit TRBD2. The CDR3 bases are TGTGCCACCAGCAGAGGTTCGGGGGGGAGAGAGACCCAGTACTTC. This translates into CATSRGSGGRETQYF.